This T cell receptor (beta chain) was sequenced for a study of breast tumors, draining lymph nodes, adjacent tissues (dated by TCRdb to the mid-2010s). About the study as a whole: The study compared TCR beta repertoires across tumor, adjacent nontumor tissue and axillary lymph nodes from breast cancer patients. The study was designed to assess the relationships and possible T-cell exchange between tumor, surrounding tissue and draining lymph node repertoires in human breast cancer. Findings and caveats that apply to the study as a whole: A scenario in which most tumor T cells derive from the lymph node and then expand within tumor tissue was judged to be consistent with the data. The conclusion that tumor T cells originate in lymph nodes was presented as consistent with a hypothesis rather than as directly demonstrated. Tumor T-cell repertoires showed less diversity than lymph node repertoires and more diversity than nontumor tissue repertoires, and tumor T-cell repertoires showed preferential V and J gene usage. The similarity between tumor and nontumor tissue repertoires was significantly greater in luminal-like breast cancer than in basal-like breast cancer.

This clonotype was counted between two and nine times. The specificity of this receptor is unknown. Since a much larger clone is just one base distant, this may be a read error. Lymph node samples were obtained from the axillary draining lymph nodes of breast cancer patients. V and J are trimmed by 5 bases and 4 bases, and the gene matches miss 8 bases of the junction. CDR1 and CDR2 (MNHEY, SVGEGT) derive from the germline V gene. The CDR3 runs 15 residues from the cysteine to the phenylalanine. This entry keeps only the CDR3 DNA: 45 bases, framed from base 1. Instrument used: Illumina HiSeq 2000. TCR beta chain libraries were generated by multiplex PCR amplification. The amplified TCR beta chain products were analyzed by high-throughput sequencing. TCRdb handled the public reads itself, with Q25 trimming in fastp and clone calling in MiXCR, and kept productive beta chains. Every entry covers one CDR3 protein and lists the most common genes and DNA from its rows. This sample has some 85,000 distinct CDR3 sequences in its table, and 25% to 35% of those were observed once. 8.1% of the sample is held by the ten biggest clonotypes.

Rearrangement joined TRBV6-2 or TRBV6-3 to TRBJ2-3, with 8 junctional bases fitting TRBD1. The receptor comes from a female donor with breast cancer. Some clones in this sample may be carry-over from other donors' samples. The sequenced sample was axillary lymph node tissue. Read as DNA, the sequence is TGTGCCAGCAGTCACGGGCAGGGGGCTGCAGATACGCAGTATTTT. Its protein product is CASSHGQGAADTQYF.